This record concerns one T cell receptor beta chain sequence. The antigen is unknown. The CDR3 spans 14 residues. V was pared by 3 bases and J by 9 bases, with 6 bases of the junction left unmatched. Germline CDR1 GTSNPN, CDR2 SVGIG (reference sequence). Primers included in the PCR were 60 Vbeta and 13 Jbeta primers. The assay was immunoSEQ multiplex PCR, and TCRdb's table has in-frame clones only and misses some. The sample records roughly 120,000 clones, about 79% being singletons. The sample is drawn from a study of cytomegalovirus exposure and HLA in healthy donors. Notes on the study in general: The likely explanation for a cluster of highly shared sequence variants was sequencing artifact.

V is TRBV30 and J is TRBJ1-6; 9 positions agree with TRBD1. The sample taken for sequencing was PBMCs. This clonotype was obtained from a man aged 25-40 years in good health and CMV-seropositive. The CDR3 DNA is TGTGCCTGGAGGGGACAGGGAGCGGGTTCACCCCTCCACTTT. Its protein product is CAWRGQGAGSPLHF.